These 21 T cell receptor beta chains came from one sample sequenced in a study of blood T cells in healthy people across ages. A sample-barcoded 5' primer and a J-beta primer mix were used in a second PCR of about 6 to 11 cycles. TCRdb itself ran the 5' RACE reads through MiXCR, one entry per CDR3 protein. The sample has over 950,000 distinct CDR3 sequences, roughly 47% seen once. Sequences were obtained from blood. The receptors originated from a woman aged 55-69 years in good health.

The gene calls are TRBV5-5 and TRBJ2-1; 7 bases fit TRBD1. V shed 3 bases, J shed 5 bases, and the junction held 5 bases outside the gene matches. Germline V lookup: CDR1 SGHKS, CDR2 YYEKEE (reference sequence). This CDR3 comprises 14 residues. The CDR3 is CASSSRDSNNEQFF. The CDR3 DNA reads TGTGCCAGCAGCTCCCGGGACAGCAACAATGAGCAGTTCTTC.

This clonotype occurred once. The chain uses TRBV5-1 and TRBJ1-1; TRBD1 aligns across 9 bases. The CDR3 is made up of 15 amino acids. Per germline, CDR1 SGHRS and CDR2 YFSETQ. V gave up 4 bases and J gave up 4 bases; unmatched junction bases: 8. The CDR3 loop is CASSRGQGGGTEAFF. The CDR3 DNA is TGCGCCAGCAGCCGGGGACAGGGAGGAGGCACTGAAGCTTTCTTT.

J is TRBJ1-6 and V is TRBV20-1; D uncertain. V lost 3 bases and J 7 bases, leaving 10 bases between the germline ends. Germline V gene data show CDR1 as DFQATT and CDR2 as SNEGSKA (reference sequence). CDR3 length: 13 residues. CDR3 nucleotide sequence: TGCAGTGCTAGTTCACAGCAGAATTCACCCCTCCACTTT. It encodes CSASSQQNSPLHF.

The chain has TRBV2 and TRBJ1-2; D possibly corresponds to TRBD1 (5 bases). The germline V and J ends were trimmed by 2 bases and 7 bases, with 11 bases remaining between them. The CDR3 covers 13 residues. The germline V gene encodes CDR1 SNHLY and CDR2 FYNNEI. The CDR3 region has the DNA TGTGCCAGCAGTGAACAGGGATTGGGTGGCTACACCTTC. It yields the protein CASSEQGLGGYTF.

This chain links TRBV21-1 with TRBJ1-2; the listed D gene, TRBD1, was not tested against the DNA. TRBV21-1 is tagged as a pseudogene. The CDR3 is 18 residues long. The CDR3 bases are TGTGCCAGCAGCGTACCCGGTGAGACAGGGAGTTTGAGCTATGGCTACACCTTC. Protein sequence: CASSVPGETGSLSYGYTF.

This clonotype was seen a single time. The chain links TRBV2 to TRBJ1-1; D ambiguous. V lost 2 bases, J lost 5 bases, and 6 bases lay in between. CDR3 length: 12 amino acids. Looked up from germline, CDR1 is SNHLY and CDR2 is FYNNEI. CDR3 sequence (DNA): TGTGCCAGCAGTGAATATAGGACTGAAGCTTTCTTT. Translated: CASSEYRTEAFF.

The V and J genes are TRBV2 and TRBJ2-3, with 11 bases that match TRBD2. With V trimmed by 7 bases and J by 2 bases, 5 bases remained unmatched. Germline CDR1 is SNHLY and CDR2 is FYNNEI. The CDR3 is 15 residues long. In nucleotides, the CDR3 is TGTGCCAGCATCACTAGCGGGGGAATCACAGATACGCAGTATTTT. Protein: CASITSGGITDTQYF.

This clonotype was counted a few times. This rearrangement joins TRBV7-2 to TRBJ2-1, with TRBD2 matching 9 bases. V lost 1 base and J lost 8; bases outside the gene matches: 6. The CDR3 is 15 residues long. In germline, CDR1 is SGHTA, CDR2 FQGNSA. CDR3 in amino acids: CASSLVGTSRHEQFF. The CDR3 region has the DNA TGTGCCAGCAGCTTAGTGGGGACTAGCCGACATGAGCAGTTCTTC.

The DNA for the CDR3 is TGTGCCAGCAGTTTTGAGGCTAGCGGGAACTCAGATACGCAGTATTTT. It yields the protein CASSFEASGNSDTQYF. The V and J genes are TRBV6-2 or TRBV6-3 and TRBJ2-3; 9 bases are a match to TRBD2. The CDR3 is 16 residues long. The V gene end was trimmed by 4 bases and the J gene end by 4 bases; junction bases not matched to a gene: 9. Germline V CDR1 and CDR2: MNHEY, SVGEGT.

V and J are TRBV4-2 and TRBJ2-3, with 9 bases identical to TRBD2. This CDR3 spans 16 amino acids. CDR1 is LGHNA, CDR2 YNFKEQ, per germline. With 3 bases clipped from V and 0 bases from J, the junction kept 4 bases outside the gene matches. The CDR3 sequence: CASSQSGTSSTDTQYF. In DNA form, the CDR3 reads TGTGCCAGCAGCCAGTCCGGGACTAGCAGCACAGATACGCAGTATTTT.

The chain employs TRBV5-5 and TRBJ2-6, with D possibly being TRBD1 or TRBD2 (7 bases each). The CDR3 totals 17 residues. Per germline, CDR1 SGHKS and CDR2 YYEKEE (reference sequence). Trimming removed 4 bases at V and 3 bases at J, with 17 bases between. In DNA form, the CDR3 reads TGTGCCAGCAGCCCTGGGGAGGGGGCCTTTGGGGCCAACGTCCTGACTTTC. Protein sequence: CASSPGEGAFGANVLTF.

The chain carries TRBV20-1 and TRBJ2-1, with 11 bases fitting TRBD2. V lost 2 bases and J lost 4; bases outside the gene matches: 7. The CDR3 has 16 residues. From germline, CDR1 is DFQATT and CDR2 SNEGSKA (reference sequence). CDR3: CSARPGTSGQYNEQFF. As DNA, the CDR3 is TGCAGTGCTAGACCAGGGACTAGCGGTCAATACAATGAGCAGTTCTTC.

This chain uses TRBV12-3 or TRBV12-4 with TRBJ2-1; 8 nucleotides align to TRBD1. The CDR3 loop spans 16 amino acids. J gave up 4 bases and V 6 bases, and 11 bases lay outside the gene matches. The CDR3 region has the DNA TGTGCCAGCAGATCCTCCAGGGGGCGAGCGTACAATGAGCAGTTCTTC. Translating gives CASRSSRGRAYNEQFF.

The J gene is TRBJ2-3, the V gene TRBV29-1; 8 nucleotides agree with TRBD2. The germline V gene encodes CDR1 SQVTM and CDR2 ANQGSEA. CDR3 size: 16 residues. The trim removed 1 base at V and 5 bases at J, leaving 11 bases unmatched. CDR3 in DNA: TGCAGCGTTGAAGGTGGCGGTAGCGGGACGGTAGATACGCAGTATTTT. It yields the protein CSVEGGGSGTVDTQYF.

The rearrangement joins TRBV29-1 to TRBJ2-3; D is unclear. The CDR3 totals 13 residues. The V end lost 6 bases, the J end lost 0 bases, and 10 bases lay between the germline ends. Germline CDR1 and CDR2: SQVTM and ANQGSEA. The CDR3 sequence is CSVVGTSTDTQYF. The DNA of the CDR3 is TGCAGCGTCGTCGGAACTAGCACAGATACGCAGTATTTT.

The rearrangement links TRBV4-2 to TRBJ2-6, with no clear D. The CDR3 is made up of 18 amino acids. In germline, CDR1 is LGHNA, CDR2 YNFKEQ. Trimming pared 0 bases from V and 4 bases from J, leaving 16 bases between. CDR3 in amino acids: CASSQELLGQTGANVLTF. CDR3 bases: TGTGCCAGCAGCCAAGAATTGCTTGGTCAGACCGGGGCCAACGTCCTGACTTTC.

In DNA form, the CDR3 reads TGTGCCAGCAGCTATGGGGGGGCGAAATACGAGCAGTACTTC. Protein sequence: CASSYGGAKYEQYF. The chain is built from TRBV7-2 and TRBJ2-4; a possible D gene is TRBD2 (7 bases). The J call may not be correct, given that the DNA end is closer to TRBJ2-7. CDR1 and CDR2 (germline): SGHTA, FQGNSA. The CDR3 has 14 residues.

This clonotype was detected a few times. This chain joins TRBV4-2 and TRBJ2-1; D uncertain. This CDR3 is built from 14 residues. V lost 0 bases and J 6 bases, leaving 9 bases between the germline ends. The germline gives CDR1 LGHNA, CDR2 YNFKEQ. The CDR3: CASSQDRWLNEQFF. In DNA form, the CDR3 reads TGTGCCAGCAGCCAAGATCGGTGGCTCAATGAGCAGTTCTTC.

This clonotype has just a few counts. The V and J genes are TRBV12-3 or TRBV12-4 and TRBJ1-5; 11 bases map to TRBD1. Unmatched junction bases numbered 8, after V lost 5 bases and J lost 5 bases. This CDR3 contains 16 residues. The CDR3 region is CASSIPPGQGDQPQHF. For the CDR3, the DNA is TGTGCCAGCAGTATACCACCGGGACAGGGGGATCAGCCCCAGCATTTT.

V usage is TRBV5-6 and J usage is TRBJ1-1, with D perhaps matching TRBD1 (6 bases). The V end was cut by 5 bases, the J end by 4 bases, with 12 bases between. The length of the CDR3 is 13 residues. Germline loops: CDR1 SGHDT, CDR2 YYEEEE. CDR3 sequence reads: CASSPRGLTEAFF. CDR3 nucleotide sequence: TGTGCCAGCAGTCCCAGGGGTCTCACTGAAGCTTTCTTT.

The table lists this clonotype with many counts. The rearrangement joins TRBV3-1 to TRBJ1-1, with TRBD1 matching over 7 bases. The trim removed 6 bases at V and 5 bases at J, leaving 6 bases unmatched. The CDR3 has 13 residues. The germline gives CDR1 LGHDT, CDR2 YNNKEL (reference sequence). This CDR3 reads CASRPQGNTEAFF. The CDR3 DNA reads TGTGCCAGCAGACCACAGGGGAATACTGAAGCTTTCTTT.